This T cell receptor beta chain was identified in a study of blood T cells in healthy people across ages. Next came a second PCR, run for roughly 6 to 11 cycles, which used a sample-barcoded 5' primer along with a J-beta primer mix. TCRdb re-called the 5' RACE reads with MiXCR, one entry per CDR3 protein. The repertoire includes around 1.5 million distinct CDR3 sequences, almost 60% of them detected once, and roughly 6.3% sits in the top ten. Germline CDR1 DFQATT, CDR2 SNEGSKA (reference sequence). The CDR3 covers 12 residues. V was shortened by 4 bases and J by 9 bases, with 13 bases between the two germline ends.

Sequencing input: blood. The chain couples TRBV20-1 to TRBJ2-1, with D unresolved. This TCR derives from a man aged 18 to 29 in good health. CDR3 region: CSAKGPSGEQFF. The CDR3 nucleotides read TGCAGTGCTAAGGGCCCTTCGGGTGAGCAGTTCTTC.